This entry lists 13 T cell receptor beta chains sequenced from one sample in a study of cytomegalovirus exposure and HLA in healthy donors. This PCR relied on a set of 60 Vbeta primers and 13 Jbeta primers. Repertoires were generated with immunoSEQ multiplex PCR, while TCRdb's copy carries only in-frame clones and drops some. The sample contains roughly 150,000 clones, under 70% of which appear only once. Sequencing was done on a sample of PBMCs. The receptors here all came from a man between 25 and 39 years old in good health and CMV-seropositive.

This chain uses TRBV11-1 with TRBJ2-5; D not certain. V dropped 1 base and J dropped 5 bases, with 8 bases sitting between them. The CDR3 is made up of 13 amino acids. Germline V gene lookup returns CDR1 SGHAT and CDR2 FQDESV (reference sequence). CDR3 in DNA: TGTGCCAGCAGCTTAGGGTTTCGGGAGACCCAGTACTTC. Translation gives CASSLGFRETQYF.

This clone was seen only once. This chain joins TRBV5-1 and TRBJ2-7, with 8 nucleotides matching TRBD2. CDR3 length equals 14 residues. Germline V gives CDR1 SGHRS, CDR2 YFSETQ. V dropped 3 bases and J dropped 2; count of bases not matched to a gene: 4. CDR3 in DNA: TGCGCCAGCAGCTCATTTAGCGGGACCTACGAGCAGTACTTC. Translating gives CASSSFSGTYEQYF.

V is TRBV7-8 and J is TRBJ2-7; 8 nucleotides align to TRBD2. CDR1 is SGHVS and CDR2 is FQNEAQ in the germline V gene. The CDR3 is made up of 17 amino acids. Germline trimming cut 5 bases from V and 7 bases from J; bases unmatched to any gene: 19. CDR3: CASSPNLHPGGPSEQYF. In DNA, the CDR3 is TGTGCCAGCAGCCCCAATCTTCACCCGGGAGGGCCTAGTGAGCAGTACTTC.

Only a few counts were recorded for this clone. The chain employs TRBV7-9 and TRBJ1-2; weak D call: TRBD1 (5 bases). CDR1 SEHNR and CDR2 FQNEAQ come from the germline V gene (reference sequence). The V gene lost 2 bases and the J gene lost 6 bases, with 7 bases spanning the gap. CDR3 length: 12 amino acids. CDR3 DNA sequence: TGTGCCAGCAGCTTACAGGGTAATGGCTACACCTTC. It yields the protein CASSLQGNGYTF. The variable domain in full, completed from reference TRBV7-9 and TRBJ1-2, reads DTGVSQNPRHKITKRGQNVTFRCDPISEHNRLYWYRQTLGQGPEFLTYFQNEAQLEKSRLLSDRFSAERPKGSFSTLEIQRTEQGDSAMYLCASSLQGNGYTFGSGTRLTVV.

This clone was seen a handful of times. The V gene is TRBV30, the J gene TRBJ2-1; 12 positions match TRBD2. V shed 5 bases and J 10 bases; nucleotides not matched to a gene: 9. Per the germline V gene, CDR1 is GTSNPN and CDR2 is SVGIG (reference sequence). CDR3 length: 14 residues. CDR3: CAWRTSGIPGEQFF. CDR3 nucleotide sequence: TGTGCCTGGCGGACTAGCGGGATCCCAGGGGAGCAGTTCTTC.

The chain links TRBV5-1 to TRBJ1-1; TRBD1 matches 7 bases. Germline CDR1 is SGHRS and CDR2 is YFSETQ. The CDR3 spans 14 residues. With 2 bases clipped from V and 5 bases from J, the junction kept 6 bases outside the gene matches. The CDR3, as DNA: TGCGCCAGCAGCTTTACGACAGGGAGTACTGAAGCTTTCTTT. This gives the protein CASSFTTGSTEAFF.

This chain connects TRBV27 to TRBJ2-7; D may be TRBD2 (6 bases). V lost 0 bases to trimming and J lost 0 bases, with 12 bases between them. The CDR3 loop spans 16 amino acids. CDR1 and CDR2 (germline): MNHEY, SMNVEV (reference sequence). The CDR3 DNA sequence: TGTGCCAGCAGTTTATCGGGAGGACCCCTCTCCTACGAGCAGTACTTC. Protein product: CASSLSGGPLSYEQYF.

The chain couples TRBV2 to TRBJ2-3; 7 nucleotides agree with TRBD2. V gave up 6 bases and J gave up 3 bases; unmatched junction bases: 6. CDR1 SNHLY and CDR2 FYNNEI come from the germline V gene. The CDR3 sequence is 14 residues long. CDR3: CASRGRGSTDTQYF. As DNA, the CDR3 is TGTGCCAGCAGGGGGCGCGGGAGTACAGATACGCAGTATTTT.

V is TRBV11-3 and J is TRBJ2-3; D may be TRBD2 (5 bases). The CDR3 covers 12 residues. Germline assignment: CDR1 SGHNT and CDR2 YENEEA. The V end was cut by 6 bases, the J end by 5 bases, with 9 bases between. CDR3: CASSYGVDTQYF. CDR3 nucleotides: TGTGCCAGCAGTTACGGGGTAGATACGCAGTATTTT.

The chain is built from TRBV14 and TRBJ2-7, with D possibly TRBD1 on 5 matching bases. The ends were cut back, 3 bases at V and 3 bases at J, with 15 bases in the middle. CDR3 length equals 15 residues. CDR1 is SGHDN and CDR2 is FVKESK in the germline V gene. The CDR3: CASSQPGKSIYEQYF. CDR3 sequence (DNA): TGTGCCAGCAGCCAGCCAGGGAAGTCGATCTACGAGCAGTACTTC.

The CDR3 region has the DNA TGTGCCAGCAGCACAGATGCCGGAAACACCATATATTTT. This encodes CASSTDAGNTIYF. The V call is TRBV7-9, the J call TRBJ1-3; D remains unclear. Deletions cut 5 bases from V and 4 bases from J, with 9 bases between. The germline V gene has CDR1 SEHNR and CDR2 FQNEAQ (reference sequence). The CDR3 extends over 13 amino acids.

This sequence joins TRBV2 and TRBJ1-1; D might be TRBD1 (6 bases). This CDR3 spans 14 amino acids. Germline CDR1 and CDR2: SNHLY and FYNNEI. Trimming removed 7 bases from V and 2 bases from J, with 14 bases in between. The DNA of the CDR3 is TGTGCCAGCACCTTCTACAGGGATAACACTGAAGCTTTCTTT. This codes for CASTFYRDNTEAFF.

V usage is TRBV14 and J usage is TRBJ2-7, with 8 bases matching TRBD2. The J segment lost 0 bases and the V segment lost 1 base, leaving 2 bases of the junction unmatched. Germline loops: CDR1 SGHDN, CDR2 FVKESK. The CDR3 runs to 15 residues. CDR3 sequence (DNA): TGTGCCAGCAGCCAAGCGAGCGGGAGCTCCTACGAGCAGTACTTC. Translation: CASSQASGSSYEQYF.